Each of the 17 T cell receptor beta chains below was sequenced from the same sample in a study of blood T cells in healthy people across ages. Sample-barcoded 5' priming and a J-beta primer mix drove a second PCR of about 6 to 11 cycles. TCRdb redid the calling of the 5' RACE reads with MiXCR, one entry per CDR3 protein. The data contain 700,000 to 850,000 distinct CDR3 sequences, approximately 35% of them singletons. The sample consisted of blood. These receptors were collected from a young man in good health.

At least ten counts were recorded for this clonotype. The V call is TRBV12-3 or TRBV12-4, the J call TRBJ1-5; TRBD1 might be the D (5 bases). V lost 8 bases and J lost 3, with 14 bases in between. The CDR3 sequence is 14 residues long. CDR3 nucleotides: TGTGCCAGCCGCTTGGGGGGTTCCAATCAGCCCCAGCATTTT. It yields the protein CASRLGGSNQPQHF.

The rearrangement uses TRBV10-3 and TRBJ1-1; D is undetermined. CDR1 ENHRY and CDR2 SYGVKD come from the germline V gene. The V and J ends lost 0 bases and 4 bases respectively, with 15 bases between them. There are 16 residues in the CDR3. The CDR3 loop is CAISESVGSEITEAFF. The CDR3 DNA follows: TGTGCCATCAGTGAGTCGGTGGGGTCGGAGATCACTGAAGCTTTCTTT.

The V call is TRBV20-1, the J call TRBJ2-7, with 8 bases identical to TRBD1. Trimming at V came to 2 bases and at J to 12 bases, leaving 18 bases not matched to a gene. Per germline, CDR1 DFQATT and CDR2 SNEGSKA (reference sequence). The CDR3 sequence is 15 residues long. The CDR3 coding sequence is TGCAGTGCTAGACCAAACAGGGGGGCGGCAGAGACCCGGTACTTC. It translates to CSARPNRGAAETRYF.

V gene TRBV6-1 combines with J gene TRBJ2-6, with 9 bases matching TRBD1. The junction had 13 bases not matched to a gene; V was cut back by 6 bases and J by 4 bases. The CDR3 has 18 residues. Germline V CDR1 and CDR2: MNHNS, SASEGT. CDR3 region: CASSPLPGQGSGANVLTF. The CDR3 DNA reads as TGTGCCAGCAGCCCGCTCCCGGGACAGGGTTCCGGGGCCAACGTCCTGACTTTC.

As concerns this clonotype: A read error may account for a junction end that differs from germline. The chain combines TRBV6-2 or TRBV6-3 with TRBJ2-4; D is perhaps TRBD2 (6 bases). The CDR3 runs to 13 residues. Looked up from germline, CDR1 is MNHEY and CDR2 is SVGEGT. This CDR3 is CASSGDFKNSQYF. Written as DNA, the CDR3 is TGTGCCAGCAGTGGGGACTTTAAAAACAGTCAGTACTTC.

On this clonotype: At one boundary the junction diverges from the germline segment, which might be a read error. CDR3 sequence reads: CASSFSSGSTDMQYF. The CDR3 DNA sequence: TGTGCCAGCAGTTTCTCTAGCGGTAGCACAGATATGCAGTATTTT. The chain recombines TRBV12-3 or TRBV12-4 with TRBJ2-3, with 7 bases identical to TRBD2. The CDR3 is made up of 15 amino acids.

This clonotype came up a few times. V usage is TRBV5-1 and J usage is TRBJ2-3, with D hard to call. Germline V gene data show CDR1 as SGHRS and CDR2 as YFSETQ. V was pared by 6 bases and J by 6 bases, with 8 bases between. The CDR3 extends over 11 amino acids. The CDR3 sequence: CASTVGDTQYF. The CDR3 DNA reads TGCGCCAGCACCGTTGGGGATACGCAGTATTTT.

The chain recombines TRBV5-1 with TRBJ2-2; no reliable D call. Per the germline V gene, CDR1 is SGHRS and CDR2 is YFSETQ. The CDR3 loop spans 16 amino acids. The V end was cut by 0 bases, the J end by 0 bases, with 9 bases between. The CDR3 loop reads CASSLGVVSNTGELFF. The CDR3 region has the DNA TGCGCCAGCAGCTTGGGCGTGGTGTCGAACACCGGGGAGCTGTTTTTT.

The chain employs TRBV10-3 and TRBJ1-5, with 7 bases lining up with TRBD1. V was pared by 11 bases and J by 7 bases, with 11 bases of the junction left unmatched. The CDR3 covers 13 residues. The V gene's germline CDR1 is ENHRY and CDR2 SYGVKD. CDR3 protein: CAVAGGLNQPQHF. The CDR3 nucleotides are TGTGCCGTTGCAGGGGGTCTCAACCAGCCCCAGCATTTT.

The CDR3 reads CSALTGGRGEQYF. The CDR3 DNA reads as TGCAGTGCTCTCACGGGGGGAAGGGGCGAGCAGTACTTC. J is TRBJ2-5 and V is TRBV20-1; 7 bases map to TRBD2. The assigned J gene may be wrong: the sequence end matches TRBJ2-7 better. This CDR3 is 13 amino acids long. Germline V CDR1 and CDR2: DFQATT, SNEGSKA (reference sequence).

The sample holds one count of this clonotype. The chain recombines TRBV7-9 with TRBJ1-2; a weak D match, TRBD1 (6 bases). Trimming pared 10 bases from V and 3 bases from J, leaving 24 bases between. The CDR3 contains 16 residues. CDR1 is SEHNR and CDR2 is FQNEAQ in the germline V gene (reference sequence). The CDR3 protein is CATDEAQGIGDYGYTF. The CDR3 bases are TGTGCCACTGACGAGGCCCAGGGGATAGGAGACTATGGCTACACCTTC.

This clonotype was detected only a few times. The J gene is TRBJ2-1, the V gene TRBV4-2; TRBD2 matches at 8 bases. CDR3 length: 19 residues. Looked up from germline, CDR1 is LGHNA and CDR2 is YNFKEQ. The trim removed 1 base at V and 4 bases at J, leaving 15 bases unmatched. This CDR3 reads CASSQASSGQNLRYNEQFF. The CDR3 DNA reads TGTGCCAGCAGCCAAGCATCTAGCGGGCAAAACCTACGATACAATGAGCAGTTCTTC.

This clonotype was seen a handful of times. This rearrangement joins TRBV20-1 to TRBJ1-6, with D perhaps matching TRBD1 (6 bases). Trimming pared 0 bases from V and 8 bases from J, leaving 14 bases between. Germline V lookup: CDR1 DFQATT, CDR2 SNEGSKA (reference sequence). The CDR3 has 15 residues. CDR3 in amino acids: CSARDPRGEDSPLHF. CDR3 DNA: TGCAGTGCTAGAGATCCCAGGGGAGAGGATTCACCCCTCCACTTT.

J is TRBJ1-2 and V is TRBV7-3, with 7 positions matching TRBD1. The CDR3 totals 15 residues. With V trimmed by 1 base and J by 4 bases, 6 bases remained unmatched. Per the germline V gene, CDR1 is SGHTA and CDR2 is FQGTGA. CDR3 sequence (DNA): TGTGCCAGCAGCTTAAACGCCGGGACAGTCTATGGCTACACCTTC. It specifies CASSLNAGTVYGYTF.

The CDR3, as DNA: TGTGCCAGCAGTCAAGGACCGGGGAAAGCTTTCTTT. It translates to CASSQGPGKAFF. The chain couples TRBV6-5 to TRBJ1-1; D is unresolved. Trimming pared 5 bases from V and 9 bases from J, leaving 13 bases between. Germline V gives CDR1 MNHEY, CDR2 SVGAGI. The CDR3 has 12 residues.

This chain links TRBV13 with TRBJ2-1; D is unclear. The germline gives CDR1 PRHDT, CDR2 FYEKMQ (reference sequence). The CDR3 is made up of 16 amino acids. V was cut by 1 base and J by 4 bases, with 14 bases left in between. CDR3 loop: CASSLEGPIGYNEQFF. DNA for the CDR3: TGTGCCAGCAGCTTAGAAGGACCGATAGGTTACAATGAGCAGTTCTTC.

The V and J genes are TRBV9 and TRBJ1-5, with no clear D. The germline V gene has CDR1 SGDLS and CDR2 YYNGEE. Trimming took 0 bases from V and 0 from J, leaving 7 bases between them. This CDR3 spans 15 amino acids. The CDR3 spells CASSVDAYSNQPQHF. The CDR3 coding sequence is TGTGCCAGCAGCGTAGACGCTTATAGCAATCAGCCCCAGCATTTT. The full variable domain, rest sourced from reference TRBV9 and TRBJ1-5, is DSGVTQTPKHLITATGQRVTLRCSPRSGDLSVYWYQQSLDQGLQFLIQYYNGEERAKGNILERFSAQQFPDLHSELNLSSLELGDSALYFCASSVDAYSNQPQHFGDGTRLSIL.